Shown below are 7 T cell receptor beta chains from a single sample sequenced in a study of T cells after posttransplantation cyclophosphamide. The assay was immunoSEQ multiplex PCR, and TCRdb's table has in-frame clones only and misses some. The sample holds roughly 8,000 clones, and no clone turns up only once. A marrow graft followed busulfan-fludarabine conditioning, with cyclophosphamide on days +3 and +4. Sequences were derived from PBMCs, sampled after an allogeneic stem cell transplant with post-transplant cyclophosphamide. All receptors come from a male patient aged 25-45 years who received an allogeneic stem cell transplant from an unrelated donor, was CMV-positive, and had acute and chronic GVHD. Some T cells may possibly be graft donor cells.

Ten or more counts support this clone. The rearrangement links TRBV30 to TRBJ2-1; the D gene is possibly TRBD1 (6 bases). Germline V gives CDR1 GTSNPN, CDR2 SVGIG (reference sequence). This CDR3 has 15 amino acids. Trimming left V 2 bases short and J 6 bases short, with 17 bases between. CDR3 sequence: CAWSWGQGLANEQFF. The CDR3 DNA reads as TGTGCCTGGAGTTGGGGGCAGGGGCTTGCCAATGAGCAGTTCTTC.

This clone was seen at least ten times. CDR3 protein: CASSIDRGQAGLNTEAFF. The CDR3 DNA reads TGTGCCAGTAGTATAGATAGGGGGCAAGCTGGCCTGAACACTGAAGCTTTCTTT. This sequence joins TRBV19 and TRBJ1-1, with 7 bases aligning to TRBD1. Germline V gene lookup returns CDR1 LNHDA and CDR2 SQIVND (reference sequence). Losses at the gene ends were 0 bases for V and 0 bases for J; bases not matched to a gene: 10. The CDR3 loop spans 18 amino acids. Looking up the rest from reference TRBV19 and TRBJ1-1 gives the full variable domain: DGGITQSPKYLFRKEGQNVTLSCEQNLNHDAMYWYRQDPGQGLRLIYYSQIVNDFQKGDIAEGYSVSREKKESFPLTVTSAQKNPTAFYLCASSIDRGQAGLNTEAFFGQGTRLTVV.

The sample holds many counts of this clone. The V and J genes are TRBV6-5 and TRBJ2-3; 7 positions match TRBD1. Trimming took 6 bases from V and 3 from J; bases not matched to a gene: 9. CDR1 is MNHEY and CDR2 is SVGAGI in the germline V gene. The CDR3 spans 15 residues. The CDR3 DNA reads TGTGCCAGCAGCCTACAGGGGATCAAAACAGATACGCAGTATTTT. Translating gives CASSLQGIKTDTQYF.

This clone occurred many times. The chain combines TRBV19 with TRBJ2-3; 11 bases are a match to TRBD2. The CDR3 runs 18 residues. The V and J ends lost 4 bases and 0 bases, in that order; junction bases with no gene match: 9. Germline-derived CDR1 and CDR2 are LNHDA and SQIVND (reference sequence). The CDR3 bases are TGTGCCAGTAGTACTGGGACTAGCGGCTTCCTGAGCACAGATACGCAGTATTTT. Its protein product is CASSTGTSGFLSTDTQYF.

This clone is labeled as medium-sized. The chain uses TRBV19 and TRBJ1-6, with 7 bases identical to TRBD1. V lost 4 bases and J lost 18; bases outside the gene matches: 12. The CDR3 has 13 amino acids. Germline loops: CDR1 LNHDA, CDR2 SQIVND (reference sequence). The CDR3 region is CASSNGGTADRHF. The CDR3 DNA reads as TGTGCCAGTAGTAATGGCGGGACAGCAGATCGCCACTTT.

This clone was seen repeatedly, ten times or more. The chain couples TRBV6-2 or TRBV6-3 to TRBJ2-3, with a weak D call TRBD2 (6 bases). The CDR3 covers 13 residues. Germline CDR1 is MNHEY and CDR2 is SVGEGT. Trimming removed 6 bases at V and 7 bases at J, with 14 bases between. The CDR3: CASSLVRGNTQYF. CDR3 DNA sequence: TGTGCCAGCAGCCTCGTCCGGGGGAATACGCAGTATTTT.

In its sample, this clone was seen many times. CDR3 sequence (DNA): TGTGCCACCAAGGACAGAACTGAAAAACTGTTTTTT. Its protein is CATKDRTEKLFF. The V gene is TRBV27, the J gene TRBJ1-4; possibly TRBD1 for D (6 bases). Trimming left V 10 bases short and J 7 bases short, with 13 bases between. CDR1 MNHEY and CDR2 SMNVEV come from the germline V gene (reference sequence). The CDR3 runs to 12 residues.